A single sample is the source of the 30 T cell receptor beta chains below, sequenced in a study of shared clonotypes between healthy human individuals. Profiled with immunoSEQ multiplex PCR; TCRdb holds only in-frame clones, not every one. The table includes approximately 1,000,000 clones, 77% detected once. The specimen was memory CD4+ T cells from PBMCs. Subset: CD45RA-negative fraction. The receptor source for this set is a man younger than 35 in good health. Some clones in this sample may be carry-over from other donors' samples.

The V call is TRBV25-1, the J call TRBJ2-1, with 9 bases that match TRBD1. The junction had 10 bases not matched to a gene; V was cut back by 6 bases and J by 7 bases. The CDR3 length is 15 residues. Germline CDR1 reads MGHDK; CDR2 reads SYGVNS. Here the CDR3 DNA reads TGTGCCAGCAGGGGGGGGACAGGGTCTTGGAATGAGCAGTTCTTC. This gives the protein CASRGGTGSWNEQFF.

V usage is TRBV25-1 and J usage is TRBJ2-1, with D tentatively TRBD1 or TRBD2 (5 bases each). The germline V gene has CDR1 MGHDK and CDR2 SYGVNS. Deletions cut 6 bases from V and 10 bases from J, with 10 bases between. The CDR3 loop spans 11 amino acids. CDR3 loop: CASRGVGEQFF. The CDR3 nucleotides read TGTGCCAGCAGGGGGGTGGGGGAGCAGTTCTTC.

The chain couples TRBV19 to TRBJ2-2; possibly TRBD2 for D (5 bases). The CDR3 consists of 15 residues. Germline CDR1 is LNHDA and CDR2 is SQIVND (reference sequence). The germline V and J ends were trimmed by 0 bases and 5 bases, with 10 bases remaining between them. In DNA form, the CDR3 reads TGTGCCAGTAGTATAGACAAGAGGGTAACCGGGGAGCTGTTTTTT. This encodes CASSIDKRVTGELFF.

V is TRBV2 and J is TRBJ1-2; perhaps TRBD1 as D (6 bases). There are 13 residues in the CDR3. The germline V and J ends were trimmed by 7 bases and 4 bases, with 13 bases remaining between them. Germline V gives CDR1 SNHLY, CDR2 FYNNEI. The chain's CDR3 is CASTIGGVYGYTF. DNA for the CDR3: TGTGCCAGCACCATTGGGGGCGTCTATGGCTACACCTTC.

The chain employs TRBV6-1 and TRBJ1-2, with a possible D match to TRBD1 (6 bases). The CDR3 has 15 amino acids. Germline V gene data show CDR1 as MNHNS and CDR2 as SASEGT. V gave up 4 bases and J gave up 4 bases, with 16 bases separating them. The CDR3 reads CASSVAGEEFYGYTF. CDR3 bases: TGTGCCAGCAGTGTAGCAGGGGAGGAATTCTATGGCTACACCTTC.

The chain couples TRBV2 to TRBJ2-5, with 8 bases fitting TRBD2. Per germline, CDR1 SNHLY and CDR2 FYNNEI. The CDR3 is 16 residues long. J gave up 2 bases and V 7 bases, and 12 bases lay outside the gene matches. CDR3 sequence: CASIREELAVQETQYF. The CDR3 DNA reads TGTGCCAGCATCCGTGAGGAACTAGCGGTACAAGAGACCCAGTACTTC.

The V call is TRBV5-4, the J call TRBJ2-5; 14 bases match TRBD2. CDR1 is SGHNT and CDR2 is YYREEE in the germline V gene (reference sequence). CDR3 length: 16 amino acids. The V gene end was trimmed by 3 bases and the J gene end by 7 bases; junction bases not matched to a gene: 8. CDR3: CASSSGLAGVVGTQYF. The CDR3 DNA reads as TGTGCCAGCAGCTCGGGACTAGCGGGAGTTGTCGGGACCCAGTACTTC.

In this sample, this clone turned up once. The CDR3 protein is CASSSGLAGAPGETQYF. CDR3 in DNA: TGTGCCAGCAGCTCCGGACTAGCGGGAGCTCCGGGGGAGACCCAGTACTTC. V is TRBV11-1 and J is TRBJ2-5; 13 positions match TRBD2. Germline trimming cut 4 bases from V and 5 bases from J; bases unmatched to any gene: 10. CDR1 is SGHAT and CDR2 is FQDESV in the germline V gene (reference sequence). CDR3 length: 17 amino acids.

The J gene is TRBJ2-3, the V gene TRBV28; the match to TRBD2 covers 16 bases. V was pared by 3 bases and J by 4 bases, with 10 bases of the junction left unmatched. CDR3 length: 19 amino acids. Germline assignment: CDR1 MDHEN and CDR2 SYDVKM. The DNA of the CDR3 is TGTGCCAGCAGTTTCTGGGGACTAGCGGGAGGGCGGACTGCAGATACGCAGTATTTT. Encoded protein: CASSFWGLAGGRTADTQYF. The full variable domain, in which reference TRBV28 and TRBJ2-3 provide the parts outside the CDR3, is DVKVTQSSRYLVKRTGEKVFLECVQDMDHENMFWYRQDPGLGLRLIYFSYDVKMKEKGDIPEGYSVSREKKERFSLILESASTNQTSMYLCASSFWGLAGGRTADTQYFGPGTRLTVL.

The chain is built from TRBV5-6 and TRBJ2-3; a possible D gene is TRBD2 (5 bases). Germline loops: CDR1 SGHDT, CDR2 YYEEEE. The CDR3 has 13 amino acids. With 4 bases removed from V and 4 bases from J, the gap between germline ends came to 10 bases. Here the CDR3 DNA reads TGTGCCAGCAGCCCGATCGGGGCAGATACGCAGTATTTT. This encodes CASSPIGADTQYF.

In this sample, this clone turned up once. V usage is TRBV10-3 and J usage is TRBJ1-4; tentative D call: TRBD1 (6 bases). Germline CDR1 ENHRY, CDR2 SYGVKD. The CDR3 contains 15 residues. Trimming took 2 bases from V and 4 from J, leaving 11 bases between them. The CDR3 here is CAISEGQTDNEKLFF. CDR3 DNA: TGTGCCATCAGTGAGGGACAGACCGATAATGAAAAACTGTTTTTT.

The V and J genes are TRBV4-1 and TRBJ1-6, with D possibly being TRBD1 (6 bases). The CDR3 has 17 amino acids. Germline assignment: CDR1 MGHRA and CDR2 YSYEKL. V lost 4 bases to trimming and J lost 7 bases, with 20 bases between them. The CDR3 nucleotides are TGCGCCAGCAGCCCACAACCCCCGGGAACAGGGAATTCACCCCTCCACTTT. Translating it yields CASSPQPPGTGNSPLHF.

On this clone: The sample carries other DNA sequences with the same CDR3. V usage is TRBV28 and J usage is TRBJ1-2; the match to TRBD1 covers 7 bases. V lost 6 bases, J lost 1 base, and 2 bases stayed unmatched. The CDR3 has 13 amino acids. Germline lookup yields CDR1 MDHEN and CDR2 SYDVKM. CDR3 coding DNA: TGTGCCAGCAGGACAGGGCTTAACTATGGCTACACCTTC. This translates into CASRTGLNYGYTF.

The rearrangement joins TRBV5-1 to TRBJ2-1; no reliable D call. With 1 base removed from V and 0 bases from J, the gap between germline ends came to 11 bases. The germline V gene has CDR1 SGHRS and CDR2 YFSETQ. The CDR3 spans 16 residues. This chain's CDR3 is CASSLTPQNSYNEQFF. DNA for the CDR3: TGCGCCAGCAGCTTGACTCCTCAGAACTCCTACAATGAGCAGTTCTTC.

The J gene is TRBJ2-3, the V gene TRBV11-2, with a tentative D call TRBD2 (5 bases). This CDR3 region has 17 residues. Trimming removed 3 bases from V and 5 bases from J, with 21 bases in between. Looked up from germline, CDR1 is SGHAT and CDR2 is FQNNGV. Here the CDR3 reads CASSLGRLPPGVDTQYF. The CDR3 DNA follows: TGTGCCAGCAGCTTGGGTCGGCTGCCTCCCGGGGTAGATACGCAGTATTTT. The entire variable domain, with the rest obtained from reference TRBV11-2 and TRBJ2-3, is as follows: EAGVAQSPRYKIIEKRQSVAFWCNPISGHATLYWYQQILGQGPKLLIQFQNNGVVDDSQLPKDRFSAERLKGVDSTLKIQPAKLEDSAVYLCASSLGRLPPGVDTQYFGPGTRLTVL.

This chain connects TRBV9 to TRBJ2-3; D is unresolved. The CDR3 loop spans 14 amino acids. Trimming left V 3 bases short and J 2 bases short, with 10 bases between. Germline assignment: CDR1 SGDLS and CDR2 YYNGEE. CDR3 in amino acids: CASSARYPTDTQYF. The CDR3 coding sequence is TGTGCCAGCAGCGCCAGGTACCCCACAGATACGCAGTATTTT.

V and J are TRBV5-6 and TRBJ1-1, with 7 bases matching TRBD1. Germline V gene sequence: CDR1 SGHDT, CDR2 YYEEEE. V was clipped by 0 bases and J by 11 bases; unmatched bases: 10. This CDR3 contains 14 residues. The chain's CDR3 is CASSLATGARQAFF. CDR3 bases: TGTGCCAGCAGCTTGGCTACAGGGGCCCGGCAGGCTTTCTTT.

V usage is TRBV7-9 and J usage is TRBJ2-2; D uncertain. The CDR3 has 13 amino acids. Germline V gene sequence: CDR1 SEHNR, CDR2 FQNEAQ (reference sequence). V lost 6 bases to trimming and J lost 7 bases, with 12 bases between them. The CDR3 DNA sequence: TGTGCCAGCAGACCGGACGCCCGCGGGGAGCTGTTTTTT. It codes for CASRPDARGELFF.

The J gene is TRBJ2-3, the V gene TRBV19; D is unclear. The CDR3 contains 15 residues. The V end was cut by 10 bases, the J end by 0 bases, with 17 bases between. Looked up from germline, CDR1 is LNHDA and CDR2 is SQIVND (reference sequence). This CDR3 reads CATNNPRNSTDTQYF. Here the CDR3 DNA reads TGTGCCACCAACAACCCGCGAAATAGCACAGATACGCAGTATTTT.

This clone was found a few times. V usage is TRBV30 and J usage is TRBJ2-2, with a possible D match to TRBD1 (5 bases). CDR3 length: 13 amino acids. Germline lookup yields CDR1 GTSNPN and CDR2 SVGIG (reference sequence). V was pared by 0 bases and J by 3 bases, with 5 bases between. Here the CDR3 reads CAWSVRDTGELFF. The CDR3 region has the DNA TGTGCCTGGAGTGTCAGGGACACCGGGGAGCTGTTTTTT.

A remark on this clone: Distinct nucleotide sequences in the sample also encode this CDR3. The rearrangement joins TRBV11-2 to TRBJ2-3; D is perhaps TRBD1 (5 bases). The germline V gene encodes CDR1 SGHAT and CDR2 FQNNGV. CDR3 length: 13 residues. V lost 0 bases and J lost 5, with 6 bases in between. The DNA of the CDR3 is TGTGCCAGCAGCTTAGATCAGGGAGATACGCAGTATTTT. As protein: CASSLDQGDTQYF.

With regard to this clone: Other nucleotide sequences in the sample specify the same CDR3. V is TRBV7-9 and J is TRBJ2-3, with unresolved D. V was pared by 3 bases and J by 0 bases, with 7 bases between. The germline V gene has CDR1 SEHNR and CDR2 FQNEAQ (reference sequence). CDR3 length: 14 amino acids. The CDR3, as DNA: TGTGCCAGCAGCTTCTCCGGCAGCACAGATACGCAGTATTTT. Translated: CASSFSGSTDTQYF.

As to this clone: Sequence at one end of the junction differs from germline and may be a read error. The CDR3 DNA follows: TGTGCCAGCCGACCAATGGACGGTATGGAAGTTTTCTTT. Protein sequence: CASRPMDGMEVFF. The J gene is TRBJ1-1, the V gene TRBV6-1; unclear D gene. CDR1 and CDR2 (germline): MNHNS, SASEGT. This CDR3 is built from 13 residues.

The chain has TRBV27 and TRBJ2-7, with D perhaps being TRBD1 or TRBD2 (6 bases each). CDR1 and CDR2 from the germline V gene are MNHEY and SMNVEV (reference sequence). The CDR3 is 14 amino acids. V was cut by 3 bases and J by 5 bases, with 14 bases left in between. The CDR3 nucleotides read TGTGCCAGCAGTTTTCATTGGGGGGCAAACGAGCAGTACTTC. Its protein product is CASSFHWGANEQYF.

The chain has TRBV28 and TRBJ1-6, with a weak D call TRBD1 (5 bases). Trimming left V 3 bases short and J 6 bases short, with 9 bases between. The CDR3 loop spans 14 amino acids. Germline assignment: CDR1 MDHEN and CDR2 SYDVKM. The CDR3 spells CASSFFRANSPLHF. The CDR3 DNA follows: TGTGCCAGCAGTTTCTTCAGGGCTAATTCACCCCTCCACTTT. The full variable domain, in which reference TRBV28 and TRBJ1-6 provide the parts outside the CDR3, is DVKVTQSSRYLVKRTGEKVFLECVQDMDHENMFWYRQDPGLGLRLIYFSYDVKMKEKGDIPEGYSVSREKKERFSLILESASTNQTSMYLCASSFFRANSPLHFGNGTRLTVT.

This clone came up once. The chain carries TRBV7-7 and TRBJ2-5; 8 bases map to TRBD1. Germline V gives CDR1 SSHAT, CDR2 FNYEAQ (reference sequence). The CDR3 loop spans 14 amino acids. After removal of 8 bases from V and 2 bases from J, the junction contained 7 bases not matched to a gene. CDR3: CASGGNRGQETQYF. The CDR3, as DNA: TGTGCCAGCGGGGGGAACAGGGGGCAAGAGACCCAGTACTTC. Drawing the rest from reference TRBV7-7 and TRBJ2-5, the complete variable domain is GAGVSQSPRYKVTKRGQDVTLRCDPISSHATLYWYQQALGQGPEFLTYFNYEAQPDKSGLPSDRFSAERPEGSISTLTIQRTEQRDSAMYRCASGGNRGQETQYFGPGTRLLVL.

The chain recombines TRBV10-1 with TRBJ1-2; the D is unclear. The CDR3 covers 14 residues. The germline V gene has CDR1 WNHNN and CDR2 SYGVQD (reference sequence). The V and J ends lost 11 bases and 7 bases respectively, with 23 bases between them. CDR3 in DNA: TGCGCCGGTCATTTTTTTGGAACCTCTCGTGGCTACACCTTC. Its translation is CAGHFFGTSRGYTF.

V and J are TRBV7-8 and TRBJ2-1, with TRBD1 matching 7 bases. The junction had 4 bases not matched to a gene; V was cut back by 4 bases and J by 4 bases. The CDR3 length is 14 residues. CDR1 and CDR2 from the germline V gene are SGHVS and FQNEAQ. CDR3 sequence: CASSSDRLYNEQFF. DNA of the CDR3: TGTGCCAGCAGCTCGGACAGGTTATACAATGAGCAGTTCTTC.

Here the CDR3 DNA reads TGTGCCAGCAGTTCCTTGGGGAACACTGAAGCTTTCTTT. Protein sequence: CASSSLGNTEAFF. This chain links TRBV6-5 with TRBJ1-1; D gene unclear. V was pared by 4 bases and J by 1 base, with 7 bases between. This CDR3 has 13 amino acids. In germline, CDR1 is MNHEY, CDR2 SVGAGI.

This clone was picked up a small number of times. The chain joins TRBV10-2 to TRBJ2-3; no firm D call. V lost 3 bases and J 6 bases, leaving 13 bases between the germline ends. The CDR3 sequence is 14 residues long. Germline-derived CDR1 and CDR2 are WSHSY and SAAADI. The DNA for the CDR3 is TGCGCCAGCAGTGAAAGAATTTCGAGGGATACGCAGTATTTT. Translating it yields CASSERISRDTQYF.